The 9 T cell receptor beta chains below come from one sample, sequenced in a study of T cell responses to AZD1222 COVID-19 vaccine. Sequencing used immunoSEQ multiplex PCR; TCRdb keeps in-frame clones, though not all of them. Of about 120,000 clones in the sample, 80% to 90% were seen once. The sample in question was peripheral blood, obtained on day 0 of AZD1222 vaccination. These receptors were obtained from an adult in good health.

This clone was found once. The genes are TRBV27 and TRBJ1-5; D may be TRBD1 (6 bases). The CDR3 has 16 residues. CDR1 and CDR2 (germline): MNHEY, SMNVEV (reference sequence). Trimming took 5 bases from V and 5 from J, leaving 19 bases between them. CDR3 protein: CASSRLDGGLHQPQHF. CDR3 DNA sequence: TGTGCCAGCAGTCGCCTGGACGGGGGCCTACATCAGCCCCAGCATTTT.

J is TRBJ2-3 and V is TRBV18; D not certain. V gave up 1 base and J gave up 7 bases, with 9 bases separating them. Germline CDR1 is KGHSH and CDR2 is LQKENI. This CDR3 comprises 13 residues. This chain's CDR3 is CASSPQVTNTQYF. The CDR3 DNA follows: TGTGCCAGCTCACCACAGGTGACGAATACGCAGTATTTT.

This clone was found once. The chain couples TRBV7-3 to TRBJ2-1; weak D call: TRBD2 (5 bases). Germline V gene lookup returns CDR1 SGHTA and CDR2 FQGTGA. V dropped 6 bases and J dropped 8 bases, with 23 bases sitting between them. This CDR3 has 16 residues. The CDR3 loop reads CASSPSQSGVADEQFF. For the CDR3, the DNA is TGTGCCAGCAGTCCATCGCAATCCGGGGTGGCGGATGAGCAGTTCTTC.

The rearrangement joins TRBV30 to TRBJ1-2, with a possible D match to TRBD1 (6 bases). With 8 bases removed from V and 7 bases from J, the gap between germline ends came to 17 bases. CDR1 is GTSNPN, CDR2 SVGIG, per germline (reference sequence). The CDR3 consists of 12 residues. As DNA, the CDR3 is TGTGCCGAGTCCGGCGGGGGCGGTGGCTACACCTTC. Encoded protein: CAESGGGGGYTF.

The gene calls are TRBV4-2 and TRBJ1-3, with TRBD1 matching over 8 bases. The CDR3 covers 16 residues. J lost 0 bases, V lost 3 bases, and 4 bases had no gene match. Germline V gene lookup returns CDR1 LGHNA and CDR2 YNFKEQ. The CDR3 region is CASSQHQGASGNTIYF. The CDR3 DNA sequence: TGTGCCAGCAGCCAGCACCAGGGGGCCTCTGGAAACACCATATATTTT.

This chain connects TRBV28 to TRBJ1-1; D not certain. The V gene lost 2 bases and the J gene lost 0 bases, with 13 bases spanning the gap. This CDR3 is 16 amino acids long. Looked up from germline, CDR1 is MDHEN and CDR2 is SYDVKM. For the CDR3, the DNA is TGTGCCAGCAGTTTAAGCCCGGGCGATATGAACACTGAAGCTTTCTTT. Translating gives CASSLSPGDMNTEAFF.

The rearrangement joins TRBV2 to TRBJ1-4, with D perhaps matching TRBD1 (5 bases). With 6 bases removed from V and 7 bases from J, the gap between germline ends came to 18 bases. Germline CDR1 SNHLY, CDR2 FYNNEI. The length of the CDR3 is 15 residues. In DNA form, the CDR3 reads TGTGCCAGCAGCGAGGTGGGTCAGGGAAGTGAAAAACTGTTTTTT. Protein sequence: CASSEVGQGSEKLFF.

This clone was observed a handful of times. V and J are TRBV7-9 and TRBJ2-6, with 10 bases lining up with TRBD1. In germline, CDR1 is SEHNR, CDR2 FQNEAQ (reference sequence). The CDR3 has 17 amino acids. V dropped 5 bases and J dropped 0; count of bases not matched to a gene: 4. The CDR3 coding sequence is TGTGCCAGCAGCCGGGACAGGGGTCGCTCTGGGGCCAACGTCCTGACTTTC. This translates into CASSRDRGRSGANVLTF.

This chain connects TRBV29-1 to TRBJ1-1; D ambiguous. CDR3 length equals 14 residues. Trimming stripped 7 bases from V and 1 base from J, with 16 bases between. The germline CDR1 and CDR2 sequences are SQVTM and ANQGSEA. The CDR3 nucleotides read TGCAGCGCTCAACCCAGGTCACCGAACACTGAAGCTTTCTTT. Its protein is CSAQPRSPNTEAFF.